The 12 T cell receptor beta chains presented below share a single source sample, sequenced in a study of T cells in Graves' hyperthyroidism and ophthalmopathy. Template material for amplifying TCR beta CDR3 regions consisted of RNA transcripts. The HTBI primer set was used in a first-round RT-PCR of the TCR CDR3. TCRdb re-analysed the multiplex PCR reads in MiXCR, keeping a single row per CDR3 protein. The sample has a few hundred thousand distinct CDR3 sequences; about 16% are singletons. Source material: blood. The receptor set was obtained from a woman under 40 with Graves' ophthalmopathy.

On this clonotype itself: With a much larger clone just one base away, this may be a read error. This sequence joins TRBV12-3 or TRBV12-4 and TRBJ2-1; D not resolved. Trimming cost V 6 bases and J 5 bases, with 11 bases left between them. CDR3 length equals 13 residues. The CDR3 coding sequence is TGTGCCAGCAGATTAATGGGAAACAATGAGCAGTTCTTC. It specifies CASRLMGNNEQFF.

The gene calls are TRBV19 and TRBJ2-7, with D possibly being TRBD2 (6 bases). CDR1 and CDR2 from the germline V gene are LNHDA and SQIVND (reference sequence). This CDR3 contains 16 residues. V was shortened by 7 bases and J by 2 bases, with 21 bases between the two germline ends. CDR3 sequence (DNA): TGTGCCAGTACCACTCGCAGCGGGTTCAGCCCCTACGAGCAGTACTTC. As protein: CASTTRSGFSPYEQYF.

This clonotype was observed at least ten times. The chain carries TRBV5-1 and TRBJ2-3, with D possibly TRBD1 on 5 matching bases. The V end was cut by 1 base, the J end by 5 bases, with 8 bases between. The CDR3 is 13 residues long. Germline loops: CDR1 SGHRS, CDR2 YFSETQ. CDR3 loop: CASSLQGGDTQYF. In nucleotides, the CDR3 is TGCGCCAGCAGCTTGCAGGGTGGAGATACGCAGTATTTT. Variable domain in full (rest from reference TRBV5-1 and TRBJ2-3): KAGVTQTPRYLIKTRGQQVTLSCSPISGHRSVSWYQQTPGQGLQFLFEYFSETQRNKGNFPGRFSGRQFSNSRSEMNVSTLELGDSALYLCASSLQGGDTQYFGPGTRLTVL.

The V call is TRBV5-1, the J call TRBJ1-2; 11 bases map to TRBD1. J gave up 8 bases and V 2 bases, and 17 bases lay outside the gene matches. This CDR3 is built from 18 residues. Germline CDR1 is SGHRS and CDR2 is YFSETQ. The CDR3 sequence is CASSFPISPGQGGQGYTF. The CDR3 region has the DNA TGCGCCAGCAGCTTCCCCATATCCCCGGGACAGGGGGGTCAAGGCTACACCTTC. The variable domain in full, with the rest retrieved from reference TRBV5-1 and TRBJ1-2, is KAGVTQTPRYLIKTRGQQVTLSCSPISGHRSVSWYQQTPGQGLQFLFEYFSETQRNKGNFPGRFSGRQFSNSRSEMNVSTLELGDSALYLCASSFPISPGQGGQGYTFGSGTRLTVV.

This clonotype showed up just a few times. The chain carries TRBV20-1 and TRBJ1-2, with D possibly matching TRBD1 (5 bases). The CDR3 is 14 amino acids. The germline V and J ends were trimmed by 0 bases and 5 bases, with 13 bases remaining between them. Germline loops: CDR1 DFQATT, CDR2 SNEGSKA (reference sequence). This CDR3 is CSARDRREVYGYTF. The CDR3 DNA follows: TGCAGTGCTAGAGATCGCAGGGAGGTATATGGCTACACCTTC.

This clonotype has a handful of counts. The V call is TRBV6-1, the J call TRBJ2-7; 9 nucleotides align to TRBD2. The CDR3 spans 17 residues. Germline assignment: CDR1 MNHNS and CDR2 SASEGT. J gave up 0 bases and V 6 bases, and 12 bases lay outside the gene matches. This chain's CDR3 is CASRGASGTRFSYEQYF. As DNA, the CDR3 is TGTGCCAGCAGGGGGGCTAGCGGGACCCGGTTCTCCTACGAGCAGTACTTC.

Many counts were recorded for this clonotype. The rearrangement joins TRBV5-5 to TRBJ2-3; TRBD2 is a possible D gene (6 bases). This CDR3 is 14 amino acids long. In germline, CDR1 is SGHKS, CDR2 YYEKEE (reference sequence). The CDR3 DNA reads as TGTGCTGGACGGGAGTTCGTATTGGGAGATACGCAGTATTTT. This codes for CAGREFVLGDTQYF.

Details on this clonotype: A clone one base away is much larger, so this may be a read error. V and J are TRBV7-2 and TRBJ2-1; D uncertain. Trimming removed 3 bases from V and 0 bases from J, with 3 bases in between. Germline V CDR1 and CDR2: SGHTA, FQGNSA. The CDR3 is made up of 13 amino acids. CDR3 protein: CASSFHSYNEQFF. CDR3 in DNA: TGTGCCAGCAGCTTCCACTCCTACAATGAGCAGTTCTTC.

This clonotype was found many times. This rearrangement joins TRBV12-3 or TRBV12-4 to TRBJ1-5; TRBD1 is a possible D gene (5 bases). The CDR3 length is 16 residues. V was trimmed by 3 bases and J by 5 bases, leaving 17 bases between them. CDR3 protein: CASSLLGAVLDQPQHF. The CDR3 DNA sequence: TGTGCCAGCAGTTTGCTCGGGGCGGTTTTAGATCAGCCCCAGCATTTT.

There are many counts of this clonotype. V is TRBV5-1 and J is TRBJ1-1; no clear D gene. Germline CDR1 is SGHRS and CDR2 is YFSETQ. V shed 7 bases and J shed 3 bases, with 16 bases lying between them. This CDR3 comprises 14 residues. CDR3 in amino acids: CASGSIGSYTEAFF. The DNA for the CDR3 is TGCGCCAGCGGATCAATTGGGAGCTACACTGAAGCTTTCTTT.

This clonotype came up many times. The rearrangement links TRBV12-3 or TRBV12-4 to TRBJ2-1; TRBD2 matches 14 bases. This CDR3 has 18 residues. V was clipped by 3 bases and J by 1 base; unmatched bases: 5. CDR3 sequence: CASSLRLAGGRSYNEQFF. The CDR3 DNA reads as TGTGCCAGCAGTTTGCGACTAGCGGGAGGGCGATCCTACAATGAGCAGTTCTTC.

The chain couples TRBV27 to TRBJ1-6, with D hard to call. The germline gives CDR1 MNHEY, CDR2 SMNVEV (reference sequence). The CDR3 covers 12 residues. Trimming took 3 bases from V and 12 from J, leaving 9 bases between them. CDR3 region: CASSFLERPLHF. CDR3 coding DNA: TGTGCCAGCAGTTTTTTGGAACGACCCCTCCACTTT.